Presented here are 3 T cell receptor beta chains from one specimen sequenced in a study of blood T cell repertoires in COVID-19. Method: immunoSEQ multiplex PCR; TCRdb's copy keeps in-frame clones and lacks some. The sample contains 55,000 to 75,000 clones, roughly four fifths of which appear only once. The sequencing input was peripheral blood. Receptors originate from a man older than 75 with COVID-19, enrolled during active disease.

The sample holds one count of this clone. The CDR3 loop reads CASSPPGGGERDTEAFF. DNA of the CDR3: TGTGCCAGCAGCCCCCCAGGAGGAGGGGAGAGGGACACTGAAGCTTTCTTT. The chain carries TRBV3-1 (or the pseudogene TRBV3-2) and TRBJ1-1, with D maybe TRBD1 (5 bases). CDR3 length: 17 amino acids. Germline CDR1 and CDR2: LGHDT and YNNKEL (reference sequence). V gave up 4 bases and J gave up 3 bases, with 21 bases separating them.

The rearrangement uses TRBV9 and TRBJ1-1; 10 bases map to TRBD1. CDR3 length: 14 residues. The J segment lost 5 bases and the V segment lost 4 bases, leaving 5 bases of the junction unmatched. Germline CDR1 and CDR2: SGDLS and YYNGEE. CDR3 loop: CASSPRTGGTEAFF. The CDR3 DNA is TGTGCCAGCAGCCCCCGGACAGGGGGGACTGAAGCTTTCTTT.

This chain connects TRBV28 to TRBJ2-1; a possible D gene is TRBD2 (7 bases). Per the germline V gene, CDR1 is MDHEN and CDR2 is SYDVKM. V lost 3 bases and J lost 4, with 13 bases in between. This CDR3 spans 15 amino acids. CDR3 sequence reads: CASSFGGAKYNEQFF. The CDR3 coding sequence is TGTGCCAGCAGTTTTGGGGGGGCGAAGTACAATGAGCAGTTCTTC.